This T cell receptor beta chain was documented in a study of blood T cell repertoires in COVID-19. Measured with immunoSEQ multiplex PCR; TCRdb has only the in-frame clones, and not every one. The sample contains 200,000 or so clones, around four fifths of which appear only once. This CDR3 has 12 residues. Losses at the gene ends were 9 bases for V and 7 bases for J; bases not matched to a gene: 3. The chain joins TRBV12-3 or TRBV12-4 to TRBJ1-5, with 10 bases aligning to TRBD1. This TCR came from a human donor with acute or convalescent COVID-19. The donor label of this sample is uncertain. Sequencing used peripheral blood. The CDR3 region is CASGTGEQPQHF. The CDR3 DNA is TGTGCCAGTGGGACAGGGGAACAGCCCCAGCATTTT.